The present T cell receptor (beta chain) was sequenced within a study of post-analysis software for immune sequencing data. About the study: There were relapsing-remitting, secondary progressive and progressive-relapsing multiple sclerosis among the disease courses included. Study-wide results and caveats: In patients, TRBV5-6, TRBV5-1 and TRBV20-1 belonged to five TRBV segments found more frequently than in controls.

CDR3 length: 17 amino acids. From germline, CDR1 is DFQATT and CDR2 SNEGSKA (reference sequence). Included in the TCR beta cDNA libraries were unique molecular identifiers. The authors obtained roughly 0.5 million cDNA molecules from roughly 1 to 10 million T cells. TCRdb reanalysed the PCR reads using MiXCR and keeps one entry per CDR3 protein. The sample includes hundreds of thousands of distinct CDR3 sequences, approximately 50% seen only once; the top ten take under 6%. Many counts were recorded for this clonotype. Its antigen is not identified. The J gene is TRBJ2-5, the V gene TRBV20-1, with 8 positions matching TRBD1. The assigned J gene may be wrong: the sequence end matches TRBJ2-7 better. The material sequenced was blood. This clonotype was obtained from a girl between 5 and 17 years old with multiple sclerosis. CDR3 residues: CSARDPISWAGGHEQYF. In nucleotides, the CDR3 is TGCAGTGCTAGAGATCCTATATCGTGGGCAGGGGGCCACGAGCAGTACTTC.